Detailed here is one T cell receptor (beta chain). The entry originates in a study of T cell changes during pregnancy in multiple sclerosis. Profiled with immunoSEQ multiplex PCR; TCRdb holds only in-frame clones, not every one. The repertoire holds 70,000 to 100,000 clones, with about 92% as singletons. From germline, CDR1 is SGHDT and CDR2 YYEEEE. V was shortened by 5 bases and J by 4 bases, with 18 bases between the two germline ends. This CDR3 has 16 residues. Material: peripheral blood, obtained in the first trimester of pregnancy. This sequence was found in a female donor with multiple sclerosis, enrolled in a pregnancy study. The V and J genes are TRBV5-6 and TRBJ1-4; D not resolved. CDR3 loop: CASSHYYQLNNEKLFF. DNA for the CDR3: TGTGCCAGCAGTCACTACTACCAGTTAAATAATGAAAAACTGTTTTTT.